This T cell receptor beta chain was found in a study of blood T cell repertoires in COVID-19. V shed 3 bases and J shed 4 bases, with 15 bases lying between them. In germline, CDR1 is PRHDT, CDR2 FYEKMQ (reference sequence). The CDR3 length is 15 residues. Original data processing: The authors estimated nucleated cell counts from reference gene primer amplification. Sequencing was performed with immunoSEQ multiplex PCR; in TCRdb, only in-frame clones are kept and a portion is missing. That table supplies the V and J calls and clone size; D and trimming were determined from the DNA. The data show fewer than 300,000 clones, 65% to 90% seen once.

V gene TRBV13 combines with J gene TRBJ1-2; D call uncertain. The sample comprised peripheral blood. The source of this sequence is a man aged 50 to 59 with active or convalescent COVID-19. In DNA form, the CDR3 reads TGTGCCAGCAGCTTCCTGGAGCCTAGGCCCTATGGCTACACCTTC. It is translated as CASSFLEPRPYGYTF.